Shown below are 18 T cell receptor beta chains from a single sample sequenced in a study of technical replicates of blood from a few donors. Here immunoSEQ multiplex PCR was the method, and the copy in TCRdb shows in-frame clones only, minus some. The table includes approximately 73,000 clones, approximately 95% detected once. Specimen: T cells isolated from PBMCs. The receptors were sampled from a human donor in good health.

The chain joins TRBV5-1 to TRBJ2-7; TRBD2 is a possible D gene (6 bases). This CDR3 has 15 residues. Germline V gene data show CDR1 as SGHRS and CDR2 as YFSETQ. The V end lost 0 bases, the J end lost 2 bases, and 12 bases lay between the germline ends. Written as DNA, the CDR3 is TGCGCCAGCAGCTTGGCAATCCGGGGGACCTACGAGCAGTACTTC. It specifies CASSLAIRGTYEQYF.

The chain combines TRBV28 with TRBJ1-1; D remains unclear. CDR1 is MDHEN, CDR2 SYDVKM, per germline. The CDR3 runs 15 residues. V was shortened by 6 bases and J by 1 base, with 15 bases between the two germline ends. The CDR3 DNA sequence: TGTGCCAGCAGGTTAAGCTCGGGAGGGAACACTGAAGCTTTCTTT. Residues: CASRLSSGGNTEAFF.

The chain joins TRBV6-1 to TRBJ2-7; TRBD1 matches at 7 bases. Losses at the gene ends were 6 bases for V and 1 base for J; bases not matched to a gene: 3. Looked up from germline, CDR1 is MNHNS and CDR2 is SASEGT. The CDR3 totals 13 residues. The CDR3 nucleotides are TGTGCCAGCAGAGGGACAGAGTCCTACGAGCAGTACTTC. Protein sequence: CASRGTESYEQYF.

The genes are TRBV10-1 and TRBJ1-1; 7 positions agree with TRBD1. The CDR3 covers 13 residues. Germline V gene sequence: CDR1 WNHNN, CDR2 SYGVQD (reference sequence). Unmatched junction bases numbered 2, after V lost 6 bases and J lost 1 base. The CDR3 region is CASRDRRNTEAFF. The CDR3, as DNA: TGCGCCAGCAGGGACAGGCGGAACACTGAAGCTTTCTTT.

The CDR3 sequence: CASSVQDTYEQYF. DNA for the CDR3: TGCGCCAGCAGTGTCCAGGACACCTACGAGCAGTACTTC. The chain combines TRBV10-2 with TRBJ2-7; weak D call: TRBD1 (5 bases). The V gene lost 4 bases and the J gene lost 2 bases, with 9 bases spanning the gap. Germline V gene lookup returns CDR1 WSHSY and CDR2 SAAADI. The CDR3 covers 13 residues.

V and J are TRBV2 and TRBJ1-5, with a weak D call TRBD1 (5 bases). Germline CDR1 SNHLY, CDR2 FYNNEI. This CDR3 contains 13 residues. The V end lost 10 bases, the J end lost 4 bases, and 14 bases lay between the germline ends. CDR3 DNA sequence: TGTGCCACTGGCAGGGAGGGGAATCAGCCCCAGCATTTT. This sequence encodes CATGREGNQPQHF.

The rearrangement uses TRBV7-8 and TRBJ1-2, with D perhaps matching TRBD1 (6 bases). Trimming stripped 5 bases from V and 2 bases from J, with 9 bases between. The length of the CDR3 is 13 residues. Germline V CDR1 and CDR2: SGHVS, FQNEAQ. DNA for the CDR3: TGTGCCAGCAGCCCCGACAGGAACTATGGCTACACCTTC. It translates to CASSPDRNYGYTF.

The chain links TRBV10-1 to TRBJ1-2; tentatively, D is TRBD1 (5 bases). The CDR3 is 12 residues long. CDR1 and CDR2 from the germline V gene are WNHNN and SYGVQD (reference sequence). Trimming left V 2 bases short and J 7 bases short, with 8 bases between. CDR3 sequence: CASSEGAAGYTF. CDR3 sequence (DNA): TGCGCCAGCAGTGAGGGGGCGGCTGGCTACACCTTC.

The chain employs TRBV15 and TRBJ2-5, with D maybe TRBD1 (6 bases). The V and J ends lost 6 bases and 1 base respectively, with 9 bases between them. Germline CDR1 reads LNHNV; CDR2 reads YYDKDF (reference sequence). CDR3 length: 13 residues. CDR3 in amino acids: CATRTDSQETQYF. In DNA form, the CDR3 reads TGTGCCACCAGAACGGACAGCCAAGAGACCCAGTACTTC.

DNA of the CDR3: TGCGCCAGCAGCTCGCAGCGGGGTAGGGAGTACAATGAGCAGTTCTTC. It encodes CASSSQRGREYNEQFF. The V and J genes are TRBV5-1 and TRBJ2-1, with TRBD2 matching over 7 bases. CDR1 and CDR2 from the germline V gene are SGHRS and YFSETQ. V shed 3 bases, J shed 4 bases, and the junction held 10 bases outside the gene matches. The CDR3 sequence is 16 residues long.

V is TRBV5-1 and J is TRBJ1-4; D is uncertain. CDR3 length: 15 residues. Germline V lookup: CDR1 SGHRS, CDR2 YFSETQ. Trimming cost V 1 base and J 0 bases, with 7 bases left between them. The CDR3 bases are TGCGCCAGCAGCTTGTCCCCCGCAACTAATGAAAAACTGTTTTTT. Its protein product is CASSLSPATNEKLFF.

The V and J genes are TRBV30 and TRBJ1-6; no clear D gene. The CDR3 runs to 13 residues. CDR1 is GTSNPN and CDR2 is SVGIG in the germline V gene (reference sequence). V was clipped by 4 bases and J by 4 bases, with 8 bases between them. The CDR3 sequence: CAWKEGYNSPLHF. Written as DNA, the CDR3 is TGTGCCTGGAAGGAGGGTTATAATTCACCCCTCCACTTT.

The chain uses TRBV7-3 and TRBJ2-2, with TRBD1 matching over 11 bases. Germline CDR1 reads SGHTA; CDR2 reads FQGTGA. The CDR3 length is 16 residues. Trimming removed 5 bases from V and 7 bases from J; junction bases left unmatched: 9. The CDR3 is CASSIGGTGGNGELFF. In DNA form, the CDR3 reads TGTGCCAGCAGCATAGGAGGGACAGGGGGAAACGGGGAGCTGTTTTTT.

The genes are TRBV5-1 and TRBJ1-1, with D uncertain. Per the germline V gene, CDR1 is SGHRS and CDR2 is YFSETQ. Trimming shortened V by 6 bases and J by 1 base, and 7 bases separated the two germline ends. This CDR3 has 12 amino acids. The CDR3 is CASTRGNTEAFF. CDR3 in DNA: TGCGCCAGCACGCGGGGGAACACTGAAGCTTTCTTT.

Only one count was recorded for this clone. CDR3 DNA sequence: TGCGCCAGCAGCGGGGGGGAGAGGGAAGATGAAGCTTTCTTT. Translation: CASSGGEREDEAFF. J is TRBJ1-1 and V is TRBV5-1; possible D gene TRBD1, 5 bases. CDR1 and CDR2 from the germline V gene are SGHRS and YFSETQ. The CDR3 sequence is 14 residues long. Trimming left V 4 bases short and J 7 bases short, with 17 bases between.

This clone was seen a few times. This rearrangement joins TRBV30 to TRBJ2-1; 8 nucleotides align to TRBD2. Germline CDR1 reads GTSNPN; CDR2 reads SVGIG (reference sequence). The junction had 10 bases not matched to a gene; V was cut back by 1 base and J by 8 bases. This CDR3 is built from 15 residues. CDR3 nucleotide sequence: TGTGCCTGGAGTGAAAAAGGACTAGCTTCCGATGAGCAGTTCTTC. Amino acids: CAWSEKGLASDEQFF. The complete variable domain, with remaining parts taken from reference TRBV30 and TRBJ2-1, reads SQTIHQWPATLVQPVGSPLSLECTVEGTSNPNLYWYRQAAGRGLQLLFYSVGIGQISSEVPQNLSASRPQDRQFILSSKKLLLSDSGFYLCAWSEKGLASDEQFFGPGTRLTVL.

V gene TRBV9 combines with J gene TRBJ2-7; TRBD2 agrees at 9 bases. Trimming at V came to 3 bases and at J to 6 bases, leaving 4 bases not matched to a gene. Per the germline V gene, CDR1 is SGDLS and CDR2 is YYNGEE. The CDR3 totals 13 residues. CDR3 sequence (DNA): TGTGCCAGCAGCGCGGGACTAGCTAGCGAGCAGTACTTC. This sequence encodes CASSAGLASEQYF.

The CDR3 sequence is CASSQDRGEQYF. The CDR3 coding sequence is TGTGCCAGCAGTCAGGACCGGGGCGAGCAGTACTTC. V usage is TRBV2 and J usage is TRBJ2-7, with a weak D call TRBD2 (5 bases). V lost 5 bases to trimming and J lost 6 bases, with 11 bases between them. CDR3 length: 12 residues. The germline gives CDR1 SNHLY, CDR2 FYNNEI.